The T cell receptor (beta chain) under discussion was sequenced for a study of radiotherapy plus CTLA-4 blockade in lung cancer. Across the whole study: Objective responses were recorded in roughly 20% of patients, with disease control recorded in 30% to 35%. Study results and limitations: Once radiotherapy plus ipilimumab had been given, TCR clones derived from tumor expanded in blood. Early clone dynamics of blood T cells, plus interferon-beta, reportedly predicted response best.

This clone has just one count. Its antigen is still unknown. After removal of 5 bases from V and 0 bases from J, the junction contained 13 bases not matched to a gene. Germline V lookup: CDR1 PRHDT, CDR2 FYEKMQ (reference sequence). The length of the CDR3 is 17 residues. Profiled with immunoSEQ multiplex PCR; TCRdb holds only in-frame clones, not every one. The table shows 90,000 or so clones, with 75% to 90% occurring only once. Lung cancer patients with chemo-refractory metastatic non-small-cell disease were given focal radiation plus CTLA-4 blockade with ipilimumab. V and J are TRBV13 and TRBJ2-7; 7 bases map to TRBD2. This material consisted of peripheral blood, taken from a patient treated with radiotherapy plus ipilimumab. The receptor's source is a human donor with non-small cell lung cancer who had stable disease on radiotherapy plus ipilimumab. CDR3 nucleotides: TGTGCCAGCAGCCCCGCCGGGACGGGGGGTAACTCCTACGAGCAGTACTTC. Protein product: CASSPAGTGGNSYEQYF.